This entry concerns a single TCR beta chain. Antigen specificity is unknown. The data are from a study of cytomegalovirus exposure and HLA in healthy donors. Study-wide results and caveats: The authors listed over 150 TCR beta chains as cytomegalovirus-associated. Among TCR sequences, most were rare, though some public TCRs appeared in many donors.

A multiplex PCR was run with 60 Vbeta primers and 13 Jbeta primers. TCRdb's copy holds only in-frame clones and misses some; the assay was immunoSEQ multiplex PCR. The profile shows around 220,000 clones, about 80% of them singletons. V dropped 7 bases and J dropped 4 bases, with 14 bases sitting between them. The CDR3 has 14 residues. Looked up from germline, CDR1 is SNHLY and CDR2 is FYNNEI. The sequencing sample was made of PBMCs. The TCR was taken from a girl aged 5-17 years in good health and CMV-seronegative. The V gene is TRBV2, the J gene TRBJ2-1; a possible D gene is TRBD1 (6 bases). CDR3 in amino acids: CASNLGAGYNEQFF. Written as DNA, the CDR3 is TGTGCCAGCAACTTGGGGGCCGGTTACAATGAGCAGTTCTTC.